This T cell receptor beta chain was documented in a study of human T cells and chemical hapten exposure. There are a few counts of this clonotype. The time point denotes: patch test 3, about 24 weeks after DPC sensitization. Documented treatment: therapeutic diphenylcyclopropenone sensitization with weekly scalp DPC. The CDR3 has 14 residues. V shed 3 bases and J shed 3 bases, with 10 bases lying between them. Germline values: CDR1 SGHDT, CDR2 YYEEEE. TCRdb itself ran the RACE reads through MiXCR, one entry per CDR3 protein. The data contain about 120,000 distinct CDR3 sequences, about 10% of them seen just once; the ten biggest clones take up around 2.4%.

This sample comprised whole blood, obtained in connection with sensitization to the hapten diphenylcyclopropenone (DPC). J is TRBJ1-5 and V is TRBV5-6; maybe TRBD1 (6 bases). The origin of this receptor is a woman in her forties or fifties with alopecia areata. Some clones in this sample may be carry-over from other donors' samples. The CDR3 reads CASSWGADNQPQHF. The CDR3 DNA reads TGTGCCAGCAGCTGGGGGGCAGACAATCAGCCCCAGCATTTT.